These 19 T cell receptor beta chains were all obtained from the same sample, sequenced in a study of T-cell reconstitution after alpha-beta-depleted transplantation in children. This sample's TCRbeta library carried unique molecular identifier barcodes. TCRdb fed the PCR reads into MiXCR, producing one record per CDR3 protein. The data contain some 830,000 distinct CDR3 sequences, roughly 15% of them singletons. This specimen consisted of PBMCs, mostly from graft donor cells, obtained 360 days after TCRalphabeta/CD19-depleted stem cell transplant. These TCRs come from a male patient younger than 18 who had a stem cell transplant for acute lymphoblastic leukemia, so the T cells may come from the graft donor.

This clonotype was observed a few times. The rearrangement joins TRBV5-1 to TRBJ2-1, with TRBD1 identical over 8 bases. CDR3 length equals 16 residues. J was trimmed by 0 bases and V by 4 bases; bases with no gene match: 6. From germline, CDR1 is SGHRS and CDR2 YFSETQ. The CDR3 DNA sequence: TGCGCCAGCAGCCTTGGACAGGGAAGCTCCTACAATGAGCAGTTCTTC. As protein: CASSLGQGSSYNEQFF.

The chain recombines TRBV19 with TRBJ1-2; D perhaps matches TRBD1 (6 bases). From germline, CDR1 is LNHDA and CDR2 SQIVND (reference sequence). The length of the CDR3 is 15 residues. Trimming took 5 bases from V and 3 from J, leaving 16 bases between them. As DNA, the CDR3 is TGTGCCAGTAGTGCCCTGGACAGCTCCTACTATGGCTACACCTTC. Amino acids: CASSALDSSYYGYTF. The variable domain in full, with the rest retrieved from reference TRBV19 and TRBJ1-2, is DGGITQSPKYLFRKEGQNVTLSCEQNLNHDAMYWYRQDPGQGLRLIYYSQIVNDFQKGDIAEGYSVSREKKESFPLTVTSAQKNPTAFYLCASSALDSSYYGYTFGSGTRLTVV.

The chain recombines TRBV4-1 with TRBJ2-1; 10 bases map to TRBD2. The V segment lost 6 bases and the J segment 0 bases; nucleotides outside the gene matches: 5. From germline, CDR1 is MGHRA and CDR2 YSYEKL. CDR3 length: 16 amino acids. CDR3 in amino acids: CASRRGLAYSYNEQFF. The CDR3 coding sequence is TGCGCCAGCAGAAGGGGACTAGCGTACTCCTACAATGAGCAGTTCTTC.

The CDR3 reads CASSQDITGGSLNTQYF. CDR3 in DNA: TGTGCCAGCAGCCAAGATATCACGGGCGGGAGCCTGAATACGCAGTATTTT. The genes are TRBV3-1 and TRBJ2-3; 7 nucleotides agree with TRBD2. The germline V gene has CDR1 LGHDT and CDR2 YNNKEL (reference sequence). The V and J ends lost 0 bases and 7 bases, in that order; junction bases with no gene match: 13. CDR3 length: 17 amino acids.

In this sample, this clonotype turned up a few times. The chain carries TRBV20-1 and TRBJ2-3; 10 nucleotides align to TRBD2. Germline V gene data show CDR1 as DFQATT and CDR2 as SNEGSKA (reference sequence). Trimming cost V 3 bases and J 5 bases; bases outside gene matches: 8. This CDR3 comprises 15 residues. CDR3 DNA: TGCAGTGCTAGCCAACTAGCGGGAACGGTAGATACGCAGTATTTT. This encodes CSASQLAGTVDTQYF.

This clonotype was picked up a small number of times. The J gene is TRBJ2-5, the V gene TRBV5-1, with a weak D call TRBD2 (6 bases). The CDR3 covers 13 residues. Between the trimmed V and J ends, which lost 3 bases and 5 bases, there was a span of 11 bases. Per germline, CDR1 SGHRS and CDR2 YFSETQ. CDR3 sequence: CASSSRRVETQYF. CDR3 coding DNA: TGCGCCAGCAGCTCAAGGAGGGTCGAGACCCAGTACTTC.

The chain combines TRBV5-1 with TRBJ2-6, with 11 positions matching TRBD2. V was pared by 2 bases and J by 1 base, with 5 bases of the junction left unmatched. Germline-derived CDR1 and CDR2 are SGHRS and YFSETQ. The CDR3 is 18 residues long. The CDR3 bases are TGCGCCAGCAGCTTTCCTAGCGGGAGGTGGTCTGGGGCCAACGTCCTGACTTTC. This translates into CASSFPSGRWSGANVLTF.

This sequence joins TRBV12-3 or TRBV12-4 and TRBJ2-7, with D possibly TRBD2 on 6 matching bases. This CDR3 is built from 14 residues. With 3 bases removed from V and 6 bases from J, the gap between germline ends came to 15 bases. The CDR3: CASSFLGAGGEQYF. DNA of the CDR3: TGTGCCAGCAGTTTCCTCGGGGCCGGGGGCGAGCAGTACTTC.

This sequence joins TRBV18 and TRBJ2-7; 7 bases are a match to TRBD2. The CDR3 spans 15 residues. J was trimmed by 3 bases and V by 0 bases; bases with no gene match: 5. Germline CDR1 is KGHSH and CDR2 is LQKENI. CDR3 protein: CASSPPDGEGYEQYF. Written as DNA, the CDR3 is TGTGCCAGCTCACCACCGGACGGGGAGGGCTACGAGCAGTACTTC.

This clonotype was picked up a small number of times. The V call is TRBV20-1, the J call TRBJ2-3; D is undetermined. The CDR3 is made up of 11 amino acids. The V gene's germline CDR1 is DFQATT and CDR2 SNEGSKA (reference sequence). Trimming took off 6 bases at V and 8 bases at J, with 12 bases between the two ends. CDR3 residues: CSALLYGTQYF. CDR3 DNA sequence: TGCAGTGCCTTGTTATATGGTACGCAGTATTTT.

The rearrangement joins TRBV25-1 to TRBJ2-7; TRBD1 is a possible D gene (6 bases). The CDR3 consists of 12 residues. Germline CDR1 and CDR2: MGHDK and SYGVNS. V gave up 11 bases and J gave up 5 bases, with 16 bases separating them. This CDR3 reads CASPRGPHEQYF. DNA for the CDR3: TGTGCCTCGCCCAGGGGCCCCCACGAGCAGTACTTC.

This clonotype was picked up a small number of times. The chain has TRBV7-3 and TRBJ2-1; 11 nucleotides agree with TRBD2. Germline lookup yields CDR1 SGHTA and CDR2 FQGTGA. This CDR3 is built from 15 residues. V lost 3 bases, J lost 9 bases, and 7 bases stayed unmatched. The CDR3 DNA sequence: TGTGCCAGCAGCTTGGGACTAGCGGTCTCGGGTGAGCAGTTCTTC. It specifies CASSLGLAVSGEQFF.

This clonotype was observed a handful of times. This chain connects TRBV12-3 or TRBV12-4 to TRBJ1-1; no clear D. V lost 6 bases and J lost 6, with 20 bases in between. The CDR3 spans 15 residues. CDR3 residues: CASRGRVVVDAEAFF. DNA of the CDR3: TGTGCCAGCAGGGGAAGGGTAGTTGTGGACGCTGAAGCTTTCTTT.

The chain employs TRBV4-2 and TRBJ2-7; TRBD2 agrees at 15 bases. From germline, CDR1 is LGHNA and CDR2 YNFKEQ. The CDR3 is 17 amino acids. The V gene end was trimmed by 4 bases and the J gene end by 1 base; junction bases not matched to a gene: 5. The CDR3 sequence is CASSRGTSGRRSYEQYF. The CDR3, as DNA: TGTGCCAGCAGCCGCGGGACTAGCGGGAGGAGATCCTACGAGCAGTACTTC.

This clonotype has a handful of counts. The CDR3 coding sequence is TGTGCCAGCAGCTTCCTAGCGGGAGCTACCTCCTACGAGCAGTACTTC. Protein: CASSFLAGATSYEQYF. The J gene is TRBJ2-7, the V gene TRBV5-6, with 10 nucleotides matching TRBD2. Germline V gene data show CDR1 as SGHDT and CDR2 as YYEEEE. The V segment lost 2 bases and the J segment 0 bases; nucleotides outside the gene matches: 5. The CDR3 has 16 residues. Complete variable domain (other parts from reference TRBV5-6 and TRBJ2-7): DAGVTQSPTHLIKTRGQQVTLRCSPKSGHDTVSWYQQALGQGPQFIFQYYEEEERQRGNFPDRFSGHQFPNYSSELNVNALLLGDSALYLCASSFLAGATSYEQYFGPGTRLTVT.

The V call is TRBV7-8, the J call TRBJ2-1, with no clear D. The V end was cut by 5 bases, the J end by 5 bases, with 13 bases between. The CDR3 contains 14 residues. The germline V gene has CDR1 SGHVS and CDR2 FQNEAQ. The CDR3 bases are TGTGCCAGCAGCACACGACGAAACAACAATGAGCAGTTCTTC. Translated, it gives CASSTRRNNNEQFF.

The sample holds a few counts of this clonotype. V is TRBV4-3 and J is TRBJ1-2; D is unclear. Deletions cut 0 bases from V and 4 bases from J, with 9 bases between. Germline assignment: CDR1 LGHNA and CDR2 YSLEER. The CDR3 length is 14 residues. DNA of the CDR3: TGCGCCAGCAGCCAAGATCTGATGTCCTATGGCTACACCTTC. This gives the protein CASSQDLMSYGYTF.

The table lists this clonotype with a few counts. The CDR3 here is CASTQGRVSYEQYF. The DNA of the CDR3 is TGTGCCAGCACCCAGGGCCGGGTTTCCTACGAGCAGTACTTC. V gene TRBV7-2 combines with J gene TRBJ2-7, with D tentatively TRBD1 (5 bases). The CDR3 contains 14 residues. Germline CDR1 is SGHTA and CDR2 is FQGNSA. Trimming removed 7 bases from V and 1 base from J, with 14 bases in between.

This clonotype was recorded many times. The chain uses TRBV29-1 and TRBJ2-1, with a tentative D call TRBD2 (6 bases). CDR1 is SQVTM and CDR2 is ANQGSEA in the germline V gene. V was pared by 3 bases and J by 5 bases, with 11 bases between. The CDR3 is 13 residues long. The CDR3 DNA follows: TGCAGCGTTGAGCCGGGAGCTGACAATGAGCAGTTCTTC. It yields the protein CSVEPGADNEQFF.